These 21 T cell receptor beta chains were all obtained from the same sample, sequenced in a study of CD8 T cells in Susac syndrome. Random hexamers primed reverse transcription of about 0.45 to 1 ug RNA. One entry per CDR3 protein results from TCRdb running MiXCR on the immunoSEQ multiplex PCR reads. The sample has roughly 190,000 distinct CDR3 sequences, around 96% seen once; the top ten hold approximately 0.098%. The specimen sequenced was CD4+ T cells from PBMCs. These receptors came from a human donor in good health.

The chain couples TRBV20-1 to TRBJ2-1; 11 bases are shared with TRBD2. Germline-derived CDR1 and CDR2 are DFQATT and SNEGSKA (reference sequence). With V trimmed by 5 bases and J by 5 bases, 5 bases remained unmatched. The CDR3 has 14 amino acids. The CDR3 bases are TGCAGTGCTTCGACTAGCGGGGCGAACAATGAGCAGTTCTTC. It translates to CSASTSGANNEQFF.

The chain is built from TRBV25-1 and TRBJ2-7; D tentatively reads TRBD1 or TRBD2 (5 bases each). V lost 4 bases and J 4 bases, leaving 17 bases between the germline ends. The germline V gene has CDR1 MGHDK and CDR2 SYGVNS. The CDR3 covers 15 residues. The CDR3 here is CASSVGVQAFYEQYF. The CDR3 nucleotides are TGTGCCAGCAGTGTGGGGGTACAGGCATTTTACGAGCAGTACTTC.

This clonotype has a single count. The chain combines TRBV29-1 with TRBJ2-1; 7 bases line up with TRBD2. The CDR3 length is 16 residues. Germline V CDR1 and CDR2: SQVTM, ANQGSEA. The trim removed 5 bases at V and 3 bases at J, leaving 13 bases unmatched. The CDR3 bases are TGCAGCGTTCCAAGGCTGGGGCGGGGGATCTACAATGAGCAGTTCTTC. This encodes CSVPRLGRGIYNEQFF.

The rearrangement links TRBV20-1 to TRBJ1-1; D call uncertain. CDR1 is DFQATT and CDR2 is SNEGSKA in the germline V gene (reference sequence). Deletions cut 2 bases from V and 1 base from J, with 11 bases between. This CDR3 contains 14 residues. This CDR3 reads CSARLRRSNTEAFF. In DNA, the CDR3 is TGCAGTGCTAGATTAAGACGGTCGAACACTGAAGCTTTCTTT.

The chain is built from TRBV7-9 and TRBJ2-7; D assignment may be TRBD1 or TRBD2 (5 bases each). Germline lookup yields CDR1 SEHNR and CDR2 FQNEAQ (reference sequence). Deletions cut 5 bases from V and 5 bases from J, with 13 bases between. The CDR3 has 13 amino acids. The CDR3 DNA sequence: TGTGCCAGCAGCCGGGCAGTGGGGGACGAGCAGTACTTC. It specifies CASSRAVGDEQYF.

The chain links TRBV12-3 or TRBV12-4 to TRBJ2-1; D is unclear. This CDR3 contains 13 residues. Trimming removed 6 bases from V and 8 bases from J, with 14 bases in between. CDR3: CASSPSRPHEQFF. As DNA, the CDR3 is TGTGCCAGCAGCCCCTCTCGCCCCCATGAGCAGTTCTTC.

The chain has TRBV11-2 and TRBJ2-5; D is unresolved. The germline V and J ends were trimmed by 5 bases and 4 bases, with 11 bases remaining between them. CDR3 length: 13 residues. Germline CDR1 and CDR2: SGHAT and FQNNGV. CDR3 region: CASSTRTGETQYF. For the CDR3, the DNA is TGTGCCAGCAGCACCCGGACGGGAGAGACCCAGTACTTC.

V gene TRBV20-1 combines with J gene TRBJ2-3; D remains unclear. V shed 5 bases and J shed 4 bases, with 4 bases lying between them. Germline CDR1 is DFQATT and CDR2 is SNEGSKA (reference sequence). This CDR3 comprises 10 residues. This chain's CDR3 is CSAHADTQYF. Written as DNA, the CDR3 is TGCAGTGCTCACGCAGATACGCAGTATTTT.

The chain links TRBV12-3 or TRBV12-4 to TRBJ1-5; possibly TRBD1 for D (5 bases). V dropped 3 bases and J dropped 7 bases, with 13 bases sitting between them. This CDR3 is built from 14 residues. This chain's CDR3 is CASSLTLSGQPQHF. CDR3 sequence (DNA): TGTGCCAGCAGTTTGACTCTATCAGGGCAGCCCCAGCATTTT.

The chain links TRBV12-3 or TRBV12-4 to TRBJ1-5, with D perhaps TRBD1 (5 bases). The ends were cut back, 1 base at V and 6 bases at J, with 7 bases in the middle. The CDR3 runs to 13 residues. CDR3 bases: TGTGCCAGCAGTTTAGAAGGGACTCAGCCCCAGCATTTT. It is translated as CASSLEGTQPQHF.

The chain recombines TRBV30 with TRBJ1-1, with a weak D call TRBD1 (5 bases). V gave up 3 bases and J gave up 7 bases, with 15 bases separating them. Germline V gene lookup returns CDR1 GTSNPN and CDR2 SVGIG (reference sequence). This CDR3 has 13 amino acids. The CDR3 bases are TGTGCCTGGAGCGGGGACGCGGCGTTTGAAGCTTTCTTT. Its protein is CAWSGDAAFEAFF.

V usage is TRBV28 and J usage is TRBJ2-7; D might be TRBD1 (6 bases). The germline V gene encodes CDR1 MDHEN and CDR2 SYDVKM. V shed 5 bases and J shed 7 bases, with 15 bases lying between them. The CDR3 is made up of 13 amino acids. As DNA, the CDR3 is TGTGCCAGCAGTCTAAACAGGGAGCGGGAGCAGTACTTC. Protein sequence: CASSLNREREQYF.

The rearrangement joins TRBV29-1 to TRBJ2-7; D uncertain. Germline V gene data show CDR1 as SQVTM and CDR2 as ANQGSEA. The CDR3 is 14 amino acids. V was trimmed by 3 bases and J by 4 bases, leaving 16 bases between them. CDR3 nucleotides: TGCAGCGTTGATTTTCCGGGCATTGGATACGAGCAGTACTTC. This codes for CSVDFPGIGYEQYF.

This clonotype was seen only once. The chain is built from TRBV29-1 and TRBJ2-3, with unresolved D. The CDR3 has 12 amino acids. The germline V gene encodes CDR1 SQVTM and CDR2 ANQGSEA. Trimming shortened V by 6 bases and J by 3 bases, and 10 bases separated the two germline ends. In DNA, the CDR3 is TGCAGCGTCGTAGAGCAAACAGATACGCAGTATTTT. It yields the protein CSVVEQTDTQYF.

The chain links TRBV14 to TRBJ2-7; 8 bases are a match to TRBD2. CDR3 length: 14 residues. V shed 8 bases and J 4 bases; nucleotides not matched to a gene: 10. Germline loops: CDR1 SGHDN, CDR2 FVKESK. CDR3: CASGRDRGGYEQYF. CDR3 DNA: TGTGCCAGCGGCCGGGACCGCGGGGGGTACGAGCAGTACTTC. Supplemented by reference TRBV14 and TRBJ2-7, the full variable domain reads EAGVTQFPSHSVIEKGQTVTLRCDPISGHDNLYWYRRVMGKEIKFLLHFVKESKQDESGMPNNRFLAERTGGTYSTLKVQPAELEDSGVYFCASGRDRGGYEQYFGPGTRLTVT.

The rearrangement joins TRBV27 to TRBJ2-5, with 10 bases lining up with TRBD2. V gave up 5 bases and J gave up 1 base; unmatched junction bases: 7. Germline CDR1 reads MNHEY; CDR2 reads SMNVEV (reference sequence). CDR3 length: 16 residues. The CDR3 nucleotides are TGTGCCAGCAGTCCCCTAGCGGGAGCCCCCCAAGAGACCCAGTACTTC. Translation: CASSPLAGAPQETQYF.

The genes are TRBV28 and TRBJ2-7; no reliable D call. From germline, CDR1 is MDHEN and CDR2 SYDVKM. Deletions cut 8 bases from V and 5 bases from J, with 22 bases between. The CDR3 length is 15 residues. CDR3 DNA sequence: TGTGCCAGCGGGATGCAGCAAAGTATTGAGGACGAGCAGTACTTC. Protein product: CASGMQQSIEDEQYF.

The chain employs TRBV3-1 and TRBJ2-1; D uncertain. Germline V gene lookup returns CDR1 LGHDT and CDR2 YNNKEL (reference sequence). The V and J ends lost 2 bases and 6 bases respectively, with 2 bases between them. CDR3 size: 11 residues. This chain's CDR3 is CASSQFNEQFF. CDR3 nucleotides: TGTGCCAGCAGCCAATTCAATGAGCAGTTCTTC.

The chain recombines TRBV30 with TRBJ2-7; 11 bases match TRBD2. Losses at the gene ends were 2 bases for V and 4 bases for J; bases not matched to a gene: 4. CDR1 is GTSNPN, CDR2 SVGIG, per germline (reference sequence). The CDR3 is made up of 14 amino acids. This chain's CDR3 is CAWSKLAGVYEQYF. CDR3 nucleotides: TGTGCCTGGAGTAAACTAGCGGGAGTTTACGAGCAGTACTTC.

The chain combines TRBV3-1 with TRBJ2-5; 11 bases agree with TRBD2. The CDR3 length is 15 residues. The ends lost 4 bases at V and 5 bases at J; junction bases unmatched: 6. Germline V gene data show CDR1 as LGHDT and CDR2 as YNNKEL (reference sequence). CDR3 amino acids: CASSPILAGGETQYF. In nucleotides, the CDR3 is TGTGCCAGCAGCCCAATCCTAGCGGGAGGTGAGACCCAGTACTTC.

The chain joins TRBV7-2 to TRBJ2-1, with 7 bases that match TRBD2. The CDR3 is 14 residues long. Germline-derived CDR1 and CDR2 are SGHTA and FQGNSA. Trimming cost V 5 bases and J 8 bases; bases outside gene matches: 9. This chain's CDR3 is CASSRWEGGYEQFF. For the CDR3, the DNA is TGTGCCAGCAGCAGGTGGGAGGGCGGGTATGAGCAGTTCTTC.